This T cell receptor beta chain comes out of a study of Graves' ophthalmopathy and Graves' hyperthyroidism. This clonotype came up many times. Its antigen is unidentified. Points from the study as a whole: Most clonotypes expanded in thyroid above 0.001 frequency were present in blood too. The model reached around 64% sensitivity and roughly 72% specificity for predicting ophthalmopathy progression.

Reliance was placed on clinical symptoms, serum thyroxine, TRAb, thyroid ultrasound and orbital computed tomography for diagnosis. An approximately 10 ml volume of fresh peripheral blood provided the PBMCs. The CDR3 has 15 residues. V shed 0 bases and J shed 3 bases, with 8 bases lying between them. The germline gives CDR1 ENHRY, CDR2 SYGVKD. As the template, RNA transcripts were used to amplify TCR beta CDR3 regions. After a first-round RT-PCR with HTBI primers, a second-round multiplex PCR was run. TCRdb processed the multiplex PCR reads anew with MiXCR; each CDR3 protein has one entry. The sample has 650,000 to 800,000 distinct CDR3 sequences, about two fifths seen once.

Specimen: peripheral blood. The origin of this receptor is an adult man with Graves' ophthalmopathy. The chain has TRBV10-3 and TRBJ1-4, with a tentative D call TRBD1 (6 bases). The CDR3 DNA follows: TGTGCCATCAGTGAGTCGGGGGGCTCTAATGAAAAACTGTTTTTT. Its translation: CAISESGGSNEKLFF.